The following is a TCR beta chain sequence with its context. V lost 10 bases to trimming and J lost 0 bases, with 16 bases between them. Germline V lookup: CDR1 MDHEN, CDR2 SYDVKM. The CDR3 has 15 residues. Profiling relied on immunoSEQ multiplex PCR, and the TCRdb table lists in-frame clones only, not all of them. This sample has more than 1.2 million clones, with approximately 98.5% found just once. These data come from a study of shared clonotypes between healthy human individuals. This TCR came from a man aged 25 to 40 in good health. The chain uses TRBV28 and TRBJ1-5; no definite D call. Sequencing was carried out using naive CD4+ T cells sorted from blood. Subset noted: CD45RA+ positively selected. As DNA, the CDR3 is TGTGCCACCCGCTGGACGGCCTATAGCAATCAGCCCCAGCATTTT. Protein sequence: CATRWTAYSNQPQHF.